Below, 27 T cell receptor beta chains from the same sample are listed, as sequenced in a study of T cell responses to AZD1222 COVID-19 vaccine. Profiling relied on immunoSEQ multiplex PCR, and the TCRdb table lists in-frame clones only, not all of them. Altogether under 130,000 clones are present, 82% being singletons, with the ten largest covering 4% to 6%. The sequencing used peripheral blood, collected on day 0 of AZD1222 vaccination. These receptors were collected from an adult in good health.

The chain is built from TRBV5-1 and TRBJ2-3; 9 nucleotides line up with TRBD1. After removal of 4 bases from V and 5 bases from J, the junction contained 2 bases not matched to a gene. CDR1 and CDR2 (germline): SGHRS, YFSETQ. The length of the CDR3 is 13 residues. The CDR3 DNA reads TGCGCCAGCAGCGCGGGACAGGGAGATACGCAGTATTTT. This sequence encodes CASSAGQGDTQYF.

This chain connects TRBV9 to TRBJ1-2; possible D gene TRBD1, 5 bases. The CDR3 totals 13 residues. V shed 0 bases and J shed 7 bases, with 10 bases lying between them. Germline V lookup: CDR1 SGDLS, CDR2 YYNGEE. The CDR3 sequence: CASSVASGGGYTF. CDR3 nucleotides: TGTGCCAGCAGCGTAGCATCGGGGGGTGGCTACACCTTC. The full variable domain, with the rest looked up from reference TRBV9 and TRBJ1-2, is DSGVTQTPKHLITATGQRVTLRCSPRSGDLSVYWYQQSLDQGLQFLIQYYNGEERAKGNILERFSAQQFPDLHSELNLSSLELGDSALYFCASSVASGGGYTFGSGTRLTVV.

This chain uses TRBV6-5 with TRBJ2-2, with D perhaps TRBD1 (5 bases). Germline CDR1 MNHEY, CDR2 SVGAGI. CDR3 length: 15 residues. V lost 3 bases to trimming and J lost 5 bases, with 13 bases between them. CDR3 nucleotides: TGTGCCAGCAGTTATCAGGGCAGATTGACCGGGGAGCTGTTTTTT. This encodes CASSYQGRLTGELFF.

This chain links TRBV12-5 with TRBJ1-2; D call uncertain. V lost 6 bases to trimming and J lost 4 bases, with 18 bases between them. The CDR3 loop spans 15 amino acids. Germline V CDR1 and CDR2: LGHNT, FRNRAP. The CDR3, as DNA: TGTGCTAGTGGCCTACCAACCGGACGGATCTATGGCTACACCTTC. Residues: CASGLPTGRIYGYTF.

The chain has TRBV11-3 and TRBJ2-5, with 10 nucleotides matching TRBD2. J was trimmed by 5 bases and V by 1 base; bases with no gene match: 4. This CDR3 has 15 amino acids. From germline, CDR1 is SGHNT and CDR2 YENEEA. The DNA for the CDR3 is TGTGCCAGCAGCTTAGGGACTAGCGGCGATGAGACCCAGTACTTC. Protein: CASSLGTSGDETQYF.

The chain uses TRBV27 and TRBJ2-4; D possibly corresponds to TRBD1 (6 bases). CDR3 length: 16 amino acids. The V gene's germline CDR1 is MNHEY and CDR2 SMNVEV (reference sequence). Trimming stripped 6 bases from V and 0 bases from J, with 15 bases between. CDR3 coding DNA: TGTGCCAGCAGACCTGGGACACTACTAGCCAAAAACATTCAGTACTTC. It encodes CASRPGTLLAKNIQYF.

This rearrangement joins TRBV3-1 (or the pseudogene TRBV3-2) to TRBJ2-1; 14 nucleotides line up with TRBD2. CDR1 LGHDT and CDR2 YNNKEL come from the germline V gene (reference sequence). This CDR3 is built from 17 residues. Trimming at V came to 1 base and at J to 10 bases, leaving 9 bases not matched to a gene. The DNA for the CDR3 is TGTGCCAGCAGCCAAGCGGGGACTAGCGGGAGATTTGGGGAGCAGTTCTTC. This gives the protein CASSQAGTSGRFGEQFF.

V is TRBV27 and J is TRBJ1-5, with D possibly matching TRBD1 (5 bases). With 3 bases removed from V and 7 bases from J, the gap between germline ends came to 7 bases. CDR3 size: 12 residues. CDR1 MNHEY and CDR2 SMNVEV come from the germline V gene (reference sequence). The CDR3 protein is CASSFSGQPQHF. The CDR3 bases are TGTGCCAGCAGTTTTTCAGGGCAGCCCCAGCATTTT.

J is TRBJ1-2 and V is TRBV14, with a tentative D call TRBD1 (5 bases). Trimming stripped 3 bases from V and 2 bases from J, with 10 bases between. Germline V gene data show CDR1 as SGHDN and CDR2 as FVKESK. The CDR3 contains 14 residues. CDR3 residues: CASSQAGTNYGYTF. The CDR3 DNA reads as TGTGCCAGCAGCCAGGCCGGGACCAACTATGGCTACACCTTC.

V gene TRBV19 combines with J gene TRBJ2-3; tentatively, D is TRBD1 or TRBD2 (5 bases each). The V gene's germline CDR1 is LNHDA and CDR2 SQIVND (reference sequence). V was clipped by 3 bases and J by 2 bases, with 12 bases between them. CDR3 length equals 15 residues. This CDR3 reads CASSISSRATDTQYF. The CDR3 region has the DNA TGTGCCAGTAGTATCTCTAGCAGGGCCACAGATACGCAGTATTTT.

The V call is TRBV4-3, the J call TRBJ2-6; D is ambiguous. Per the germline V gene, CDR1 is LGHNA and CDR2 is YSLEER. The CDR3 is 16 amino acids. Trimming cost V 1 base and J 0 bases, with 7 bases left between them. CDR3 DNA: TGCGCCAGCAGCCAAGGCGACCTCTCTGGGGCCAACGTCCTGACTTTC. Its protein is CASSQGDLSGANVLTF.

The rearrangement joins TRBV6-2 or TRBV6-3 to TRBJ1-1; the match to TRBD1 covers 7 bases. V gave up 6 bases and J gave up 4 bases; unmatched junction bases: 14. The CDR3 covers 16 residues. The germline gives CDR1 MNHEY, CDR2 SVGEGT. In nucleotides, the CDR3 is TGTGCCAGCAGCGGACGGGACAGCGTTGTAGGCACTGAAGCTTTCTTT. This codes for CASSGRDSVVGTEAFF.

The chain carries TRBV5-1 and TRBJ2-2; weak D call: TRBD1 (6 bases). Germline loops: CDR1 SGHRS, CDR2 YFSETQ. The germline V and J ends were trimmed by 4 bases and 4 bases, with 14 bases remaining between them. The CDR3 consists of 15 residues. The CDR3: CASSLFQGITGELFF. The DNA for the CDR3 is TGCGCCAGCAGCCTCTTTCAGGGGATCACCGGGGAGCTGTTTTTT.

The CDR3 loop reads CASSSQSANYGYTF. The CDR3, as DNA: TGTGCCAGCTCATCTCAGAGCGCTAACTATGGCTACACCTTC. The chain is built from TRBV18 and TRBJ1-2; D call uncertain. Germline values: CDR1 KGHSH, CDR2 LQKENI. Trimming shortened V by 5 bases and J by 0 bases, and 10 bases separated the two germline ends. The CDR3 is made up of 14 amino acids.

V gene TRBV9 combines with J gene TRBJ1-4; 7 bases are shared with TRBD1. V shed 4 bases and J 8 bases; nucleotides not matched to a gene: 8. CDR3 length equals 14 residues. CDR1 and CDR2 from the germline V gene are SGDLS and YYNGEE. CDR3 protein: CASSRQGASEKLFF. The CDR3 nucleotides read TGTGCCAGCAGCCGACAGGGAGCCTCAGAAAAACTGTTTTTT.

V gene TRBV4-2 combines with J gene TRBJ1-1; no clear D gene. The CDR3 has 15 amino acids. Germline lookup yields CDR1 LGHNA and CDR2 YNFKEQ. V lost 0 bases and J 2 bases, leaving 10 bases between the germline ends. The CDR3 loop is CASSQESHSNTEAFF. As DNA, the CDR3 is TGTGCCAGCAGCCAAGAATCCCACTCAAACACTGAAGCTTTCTTT.

This rearrangement joins TRBV11-2 to TRBJ2-3, with 8 positions matching TRBD2. The CDR3 loop spans 15 amino acids. Germline CDR1 is SGHAT and CDR2 is FQNNGV. Germline trimming cut 2 bases from V and 4 bases from J; bases unmatched to any gene: 5. The DNA for the CDR3 is TGTGCCAGCAGCTTAAGCGGGGGTGGGGCAGATACGCAGTATTTT. Translating gives CASSLSGGGADTQYF.

The V and J genes are TRBV18 and TRBJ1-4; D is possibly TRBD1 (6 bases). V was pared by 3 bases and J by 12 bases, with 23 bases between. The CDR3 covers 16 residues. CDR1 and CDR2 (germline): KGHSH, LQKENI. The CDR3 nucleotides are TGTGCCAGCTCACCCTCCCAGGGGACCGGTCGGGTTGAACTGTTTTTT. This gives the protein CASSPSQGTGRVELFF.

The chain combines TRBV10-2 with TRBJ1-5, with 7 bases lining up with TRBD1. The CDR3 is 14 amino acids. Germline values: CDR1 WSHSY, CDR2 SAAADI. With 3 bases clipped from V and 4 bases from J, the junction kept 3 bases outside the gene matches. The CDR3 sequence is CASSDRTGNQPQHF. The CDR3 coding sequence is TGCGCCAGCAGTGATAGGACAGGAAATCAGCCCCAGCATTTT.

The chain has TRBV13 and TRBJ1-2; TRBD1 is a possible D gene (5 bases). The CDR3 contains 17 residues. The germline V and J ends were trimmed by 4 bases and 5 bases, with 23 bases remaining between them. The germline V gene has CDR1 PRHDT and CDR2 FYEKMQ (reference sequence). The CDR3 DNA is TGTGCCAGCAGCTCCCGGGACGCTGGCTCTTCGCGGTATGGCTACACCTTC. Amino acids: CASSSRDAGSSRYGYTF.

This chain links TRBV7-8 with TRBJ1-1; D is possibly TRBD1 (5 bases). V was trimmed by 6 bases and J by 5 bases, leaving 22 bases between them. Per the germline V gene, CDR1 is SGHVS and CDR2 is FQNEAQ. The CDR3 has 16 amino acids. This chain's CDR3 is CASSFTPPSAGTEAFF. Written as DNA, the CDR3 is TGTGCCAGCAGTTTTACACCACCGTCTGCAGGGACTGAAGCTTTCTTT.

The V and J genes are TRBV5-4 and TRBJ1-3, with D hard to call. This CDR3 is 14 amino acids long. V was shortened by 2 bases and J by 0 bases, with 6 bases between the two germline ends. CDR1 and CDR2 from the germline V gene are SGHNT and YYREEE (reference sequence). The CDR3 protein is CASSFQSSGNTIYF. The CDR3 nucleotides are TGTGCCAGCAGCTTTCAGAGCTCTGGAAACACCATATATTTT.

CDR3 DNA sequence: TGCGCCAGCAGCCAGGGGAGGACAGGCAGGGGCACTGAAGCTTTCTTT. Translation: CASSQGRTGRGTEAFF. The chain carries TRBV4-1 and TRBJ1-1, with TRBD1 matching 7 bases. The CDR3 is 16 amino acids. V gave up 3 bases and J gave up 4 bases; unmatched junction bases: 11. Per the germline V gene, CDR1 is MGHRA and CDR2 is YSYEKL.

V and J are TRBV5-8 and TRBJ2-1, with a possible D match to TRBD2 (6 bases). Germline values: CDR1 SGHTS, CDR2 YDEGEE. V lost 2 bases and J lost 6, with 12 bases in between. There are 14 residues in the CDR3. The CDR3, as DNA: TGTGCCAGCAGCTTACTGGGGGGATTCAATGAGCAGTTCTTC. It codes for CASSLLGGFNEQFF.

The chain employs TRBV4-3 and TRBJ2-5; TRBD2 matches 11 bases. The germline gives CDR1 LGHNA, CDR2 YSLEER. The CDR3 totals 16 residues. J gave up 2 bases and V 2 bases, and 4 bases lay outside the gene matches. In DNA form, the CDR3 reads TGCGCCAGCAGCCAATCTAGCGGGGGGTTTCAAGAGACCCAGTACTTC. It yields the protein CASSQSSGGFQETQYF.

The V and J genes are TRBV6-2 or TRBV6-3 and TRBJ1-1; D may be TRBD1 (5 bases). The CDR3 is made up of 16 amino acids. Trimming left V 5 bases short and J 1 base short, with 17 bases between. CDR1 is MNHEY, CDR2 SVGEGT, per germline. CDR3 in DNA: TGTGCCAGCAGTCCCCTAGTCGCTAGGGGGAACACTGAAGCTTTCTTT. Its translation: CASSPLVARGNTEAFF.

The chain joins TRBV4-1 to TRBJ2-7, with D maybe TRBD1 (7 bases). CDR1 MGHRA and CDR2 YSYEKL come from the germline V gene. The CDR3 loop spans 16 amino acids. Trimming took off 0 bases at V and 7 bases at J, with 19 bases between the two ends. The DNA of the CDR3 is TGCGCCAGCAGCCAAGAAGGAGGGGGCTATCTACGAGAGCAGTACTTC. Translating it yields CASSQEGGGYLREQYF.